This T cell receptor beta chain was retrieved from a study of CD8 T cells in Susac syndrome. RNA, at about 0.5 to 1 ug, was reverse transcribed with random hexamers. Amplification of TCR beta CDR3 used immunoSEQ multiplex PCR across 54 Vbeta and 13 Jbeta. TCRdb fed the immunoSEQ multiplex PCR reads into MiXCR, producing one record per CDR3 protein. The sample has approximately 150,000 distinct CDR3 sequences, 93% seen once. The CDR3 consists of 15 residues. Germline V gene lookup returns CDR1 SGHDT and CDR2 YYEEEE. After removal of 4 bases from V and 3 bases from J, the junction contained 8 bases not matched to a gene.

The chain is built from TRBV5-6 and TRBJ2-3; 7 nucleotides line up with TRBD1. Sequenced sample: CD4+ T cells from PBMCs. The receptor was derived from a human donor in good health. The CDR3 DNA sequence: TGTGCCAGCAGCGATACCGGGACAGTAACAGATACGCAGTATTTT. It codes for CASSDTGTVTDTQYF.